A single sample gave rise to the 24 T cell receptor beta chains below, sequenced in a study of cytomegalovirus exposure and HLA in healthy donors. With 60 Vbeta and 13 Jbeta primers, the PCR was carried out. Assay: immunoSEQ multiplex PCR; the TCRdb copy retains only in-frame clones and omits some. The top ten clones hold 2.2% of a sample with roughly 150,000 clones, roughly 80% of them seen once. The sample comprised PBMCs. The receptors originated from a man under 40 in good health and CMV-seronegative.

The V and J genes are TRBV28 and TRBJ2-5, with D uncertain. The DNA end is more similar to TRBJ2-7, so the J call may be wrong. Per germline, CDR1 MDHEN and CDR2 SYDVKM. CDR3 size: 12 residues. The CDR3 reads CASSLGTYEQYF. For the CDR3, the DNA is TGTGCCAGCAGTCTAGGTACCTACGAGCAGTACTTC.

The chain uses TRBV4-2 and TRBJ1-1; D is perhaps TRBD1 (6 bases). Germline V gene lookup returns CDR1 LGHNA and CDR2 YNFKEQ. This CDR3 contains 13 residues. Trimming pared 5 bases from V and 6 bases from J, leaving 13 bases between. The CDR3 DNA sequence: TGTGCCAGCAGCAATCGAGAGGGGGCTGAAGCTTTCTTT. It codes for CASSNREGAEAFF.

The CDR3 nucleotides read TGTGCCAGCTCCGGGACTAGCGTTACCTACGAGCAGTACTTC. Translation: CASSGTSVTYEQYF. The V and J genes are TRBV28 and TRBJ2-7; 10 bases map to TRBD2. Germline V gene lookup returns CDR1 MDHEN and CDR2 SYDVKM. With 8 bases clipped from V and 2 bases from J, the junction kept 6 bases outside the gene matches. The CDR3 runs 14 residues.

The V and J genes are TRBV2 and TRBJ1-3; D is uncertain. With 7 bases removed from V and 0 bases from J, the gap between germline ends came to 7 bases. The CDR3 spans 13 residues. Germline CDR1 is SNHLY and CDR2 is FYNNEI. The CDR3 sequence is CASTSVSGNTIYF. The CDR3 coding sequence is TGTGCCAGCACGTCTGTCTCTGGAAACACCATATATTTT.

The genes are TRBV5-1 and TRBJ2-3; 11 bases align to TRBD1. The CDR3 is made up of 14 amino acids. V lost 3 bases, J lost 8 bases, and 5 bases stayed unmatched. Looked up from germline, CDR1 is SGHRS and CDR2 is YFSETQ. The CDR3 is CASSSPGQGGTQYF. CDR3 nucleotide sequence: TGCGCCAGCAGCTCCCCGGGACAGGGGGGTACGCAGTATTTT.

The CDR3 DNA reads TGTGCCAGCAGCTCATCCTACGAGCAGTACTTC. As protein: CASSSSYEQYF. J is TRBJ2-7 and V is TRBV5-4; D is unclear. The CDR3 is 11 amino acids. V lost 3 bases and J 1 base, leaving 2 bases between the germline ends. CDR1 is SGHNT and CDR2 is YYREEE in the germline V gene (reference sequence).

This clone was counted a few times. This chain connects TRBV29-1 to TRBJ1-1; 9 bases fit TRBD1. CDR1 and CDR2 (germline): SQVTM, ANQGSEA. Trimming cost V 7 bases and J 8 bases; bases outside gene matches: 14. The CDR3 sequence is 14 residues long. CDR3 sequence reads: CSAGGGTGGEEAFF. The CDR3 DNA is TGCAGCGCCGGGGGAGGAACAGGGGGCGAGGAAGCTTTCTTT.

This rearrangement joins TRBV19 to TRBJ2-2; 8 positions agree with TRBD2. V trimming: 5 bases; J trimming: 7 bases; junction bases outside the gene matches: 15. Germline values: CDR1 LNHDA, CDR2 SQIVND (reference sequence). The CDR3 is 17 residues long. The CDR3 spells CASSVVESGGYHGELFF. The CDR3, as DNA: TGTGCCAGTAGTGTAGTTGAGTCGGGAGGGTATCACGGGGAGCTGTTTTTT.

The chain employs TRBV30 and TRBJ2-3; TRBD1 matches 9 bases. This CDR3 has 16 residues. Germline assignment: CDR1 GTSNPN and CDR2 SVGIG (reference sequence). V lost 3 bases and J lost 2; bases outside the gene matches: 9. CDR3 residues: CAWSPGTGFDTDTQYF. DNA of the CDR3: TGTGCCTGGAGCCCCGGGACAGGGTTTGACACAGATACGCAGTATTTT.

This clone has only a few counts. The chain uses TRBV15 and TRBJ1-1; no definite D call. The CDR3 contains 13 residues. CDR1 and CDR2 from the germline V gene are LNHNV and YYDKDF (reference sequence). V was clipped by 0 bases and J by 8 bases, with 10 bases between them. The CDR3 DNA reads as TGTGCCACCAGCAGAGATCGGTTATCAGAAGCTTTCTTT. Encoded protein: CATSRDRLSEAFF.

The chain links TRBV7-9 to TRBJ2-1, with TRBD2 matching over 9 bases. V lost 5 bases and J lost 4; bases outside the gene matches: 9. Germline V gene lookup returns CDR1 SEHNR and CDR2 FQNEAQ (reference sequence). This CDR3 has 16 residues. The CDR3 nucleotides are TGTGCCAGCAGCGGCCGGGGGCTAGCGGGATACAATGAGCAGTTCTTC. Residues: CASSGRGLAGYNEQFF.

A single count supports this clone. The V call is TRBV5-1, the J call TRBJ2-5; D remains unclear. V lost 5 bases, J lost 4 bases, and 12 bases lay in between. Germline V CDR1 and CDR2: SGHRS, YFSETQ. This CDR3 contains 13 residues. The CDR3 DNA reads TGCGCCAGCAGGTTTAACTCGAGAGAGACCCAGTACTTC. Residues: CASRFNSRETQYF.

The V call is TRBV28, the J call TRBJ1-1, with D perhaps matching TRBD1 (6 bases). Germline assignment: CDR1 MDHEN and CDR2 SYDVKM. V dropped 7 bases and J dropped 3 bases, with 12 bases sitting between them. The CDR3 covers 13 residues. The CDR3 DNA is TGTGCCAGCAACCTCTCAGGGGACACTGAAGCTTTCTTT. Translation: CASNLSGDTEAFF.

The genes are TRBV18 and TRBJ2-5, with a tentative D call TRBD1 (6 bases). The CDR3 is 15 amino acids. Germline assignment: CDR1 KGHSH and CDR2 LQKENI. Trimming left V 2 bases short and J 2 bases short, with 12 bases between. In DNA, the CDR3 is TGTGCCAGCTCACCAAGGCAGGGGCCGCAAGAGACCCAGTACTTC. Amino acids: CASSPRQGPQETQYF.

The chain couples TRBV5-1 to TRBJ2-1; 7 bases fit TRBD2. CDR1 is SGHRS and CDR2 is YFSETQ in the germline V gene. The CDR3 runs 13 residues. The J segment lost 5 bases and the V segment lost 7 bases, leaving 6 bases of the junction unmatched. CDR3 protein: CASLSGLHNEQFF. The CDR3, as DNA: TGCGCCAGCCTTAGCGGGCTACACAATGAGCAGTTCTTC.

This chain links TRBV28 with TRBJ1-1, with D unresolved. Germline V gene sequence: CDR1 MDHEN, CDR2 SYDVKM. This CDR3 spans 12 amino acids. V dropped 5 bases and J dropped 1 base, with 5 bases sitting between them. The CDR3 sequence is CASSQKNTEAFF. The CDR3 coding sequence is TGTGCCAGCAGTCAGAAGAACACTGAAGCTTTCTTT.

The rearrangement uses TRBV10-3 and TRBJ2-4, with D uncertain. Germline values: CDR1 ENHRY, CDR2 SYGVKD. Trimming cost V 0 bases and J 9 bases, with 12 bases left between them. The CDR3 has 14 amino acids. In DNA form, the CDR3 reads TGTGCCATCAGTGAGTCTGACGGGTTCAGCATTCAGTACTTC. Translation: CAISESDGFSIQYF.

The chain recombines TRBV7-2 with TRBJ1-2; D is unclear. The CDR3 is made up of 13 amino acids. V was shortened by 5 bases and J by 2 bases, with 9 bases between the two germline ends. From germline, CDR1 is SGHTA and CDR2 FQGNSA. The DNA of the CDR3 is TGTGCCAGCAGCCCCTCCGGGAACTATGGCTACACCTTC. Translation gives CASSPSGNYGYTF.

V usage is TRBV7-6 and J usage is TRBJ1-1; 7 positions match TRBD1. V lost 4 bases to trimming and J lost 1 base; unmatched junction nucleotides: 3. This CDR3 region has 14 residues. Germline lookup yields CDR1 SGHVS and CDR2 FNYEAQ. CDR3: CASSSTGANTEAFF. The CDR3 DNA sequence: TGTGCCAGCAGCTCCACAGGGGCGAACACTGAAGCTTTCTTT.

This clone was found once. The chain joins TRBV10-3 to TRBJ2-5, with D possibly being TRBD2 (5 bases). With 2 bases removed from V and 2 bases from J, the gap between germline ends came to 12 bases. This CDR3 has 15 amino acids. Germline assignment: CDR1 ENHRY and CDR2 SYGVKD. CDR3 protein: CAISEGQADQETQYF. CDR3 DNA: TGTGCCATCAGTGAGGGCCAAGCGGATCAAGAGACCCAGTACTTC.

This chain links TRBV7-6 with TRBJ1-6; 7 nucleotides align to TRBD1. The V and J ends lost 5 bases and 4 bases, in that order; junction bases with no gene match: 11. Germline V gene sequence: CDR1 SGHVS, CDR2 FNYEAQ. The CDR3 consists of 17 residues. The CDR3 protein is CASSPLEGAQYNSPLHF. CDR3 sequence (DNA): TGTGCCAGCAGCCCCTTGGAGGGGGCGCAATATAATTCACCCCTCCACTTT.

This clone was recorded once. In DNA, the CDR3 is TGTGCCAGCAGCTTAGATAGGGACTCTACCTACACCTTC. Encoded protein: CASSLDRDSTYTF. The V gene is TRBV7-2, the J gene TRBJ1-2; the D gene is possibly TRBD1 (5 bases). Germline V lookup: CDR1 SGHTA, CDR2 FQGNSA. The CDR3 is 13 amino acids. V was shortened by 1 base and J by 10 bases, with 13 bases between the two germline ends. Together with reference TRBV7-2 and TRBJ1-2, the CDR3 gives the full variable domain: GAGVSQSPSNKVTEKGKDVELRCDPISGHTALYWYRQSLGQGLEFLIYFQGNSAPDKSGLPSDRFSAERTGGSVSTLTIQRTQQEDSAVYLCASSLDRDSTYTFGSGTRLTVV.

This chain links TRBV7-9 with TRBJ1-3, with D possibly TRBD1 on 6 matching bases. The germline CDR1 and CDR2 sequences are SEHNR and FQNEAQ (reference sequence). This CDR3 is built from 11 residues. Trimming stripped 10 bases from V and 9 bases from J, with 13 bases between. CDR3 sequence reads: CAIPGGATIYF. In DNA, the CDR3 is TGTGCCATCCCGGGGGGGGCCACCATATATTTT.

The chain couples TRBV11-2 to TRBJ1-2, with D maybe TRBD1 (5 bases). CDR1 is SGHAT, CDR2 FQNNGV, per germline. Trimming cost V 2 bases and J 7 bases, with 17 bases left between them. This CDR3 region has 15 residues. The CDR3 coding sequence is TGTGCCAGCAGCTTAAGGTTGGAAGGGGATAGTGGCTACACCTTC. Protein sequence: CASSLRLEGDSGYTF.